The rows below give T cell receptor beta chains drawn from one sample of a study of T cell repertoires in cytomegalovirus infection. In TCRdb, the reads were re-called with MiXCR into one record per CDR3 protein. The table records over 450,000 distinct CDR3 sequences, roughly 12% of them present only once. The sample consisted of PBMCs. These receptor sequences come from a human donor in good health (CMV status not recorded). Some clones in this sample may be carry-over from other donors' samples. The CDR3 runs from the conserved cysteine through the conserved F or W. Each record gives: D gene, clone size, V gene, J gene, CDR3 DNA, CDR3 protein. A D gene is named only where the DNA matches it firmly. Clone size is given for some rows only: seen once, a few or many times, or a class if the clone is expanded.

D gene: TRBD2; clone size: many; V gene: TRBV5-6; J gene: TRBJ2-1; CDR3 DNA: TGTGCCAGCAGCACGGCTCTCAGCGGGGTCAGCTCCTACAATGAGCAGTTCTTC; CDR3 protein: CASSTALSGVSSYNEQFF
D gene: -; clone size: many; V gene: TRBV2; J gene: TRBJ1-5; CDR3 DNA: TGTGCCAGCAGTAGGGACGGCCCTAGCAATCAGCCCCAGCATTTT; CDR3 protein: CASSRDGPSNQPQHF
D gene: -; clone size: many; V gene: TRBV2; J gene: TRBJ1-1; CDR3 DNA: TGTGCCAGCAGTGAAGCAGGTTGGGGCGGGAACACTGAAGCTTTCTTT; CDR3 protein: CASSEAGWGGNTEAFF
D gene: TRBD1; clone size: many; V gene: TRBV4-1; J gene: TRBJ1-5; CDR3 DNA: TGCGCCAGCAGCCATGGACAGGGAGGGAGGCCCCAGCATTTT; CDR3 protein: CASSHGQGGRPQHF
D gene: -; clone size: -; V gene: TRBV3-1; J gene: TRBJ1-1; CDR3 DNA: TGTGCCAGCAGCCAAGTCGTCAAAATCGGTACTGAAGCTTTCTTT; CDR3 protein: CASSQVVKIGTEAFF
D gene: -; clone size: many; V gene: TRBV10-3; J gene: TRBJ2-1; CDR3 DNA: TGTGCCATCAGTGAGTCGACTTTATACAATGAGCAGTTCTTC; CDR3 protein: CAISESTLYNEQFF
D gene: TRBD1; clone size: many; V gene: TRBV7-9; J gene: TRBJ2-7; CDR3 DNA: TGTGCCAGCAGCTCCGGCTCGGGACAGGGGGAAGTCCCACGCTACGAGCAGTACTTC; CDR3 protein: CASSSGSGQGEVPRYEQYF
D gene: -; clone size: -; V gene: TRBV20-1; J gene: TRBJ2-7; CDR3 DNA: TGCAGTGCTAGTGCAAGGGTGGCCTACGAGCAGTACTTC; CDR3 protein: CSASARVAYEQYF
D gene: -; clone size: few; V gene: TRBV7-3; J gene: TRBJ2-1; CDR3 DNA: TGTGCCAGCAGCTTAGACGGGATAGTAAACAATGAGCAGTTCTTC; CDR3 protein: CASSLDGIVNNEQFF
D gene: -; clone size: many; V gene: TRBV12-3/TRBV12-4; J gene: TRBJ1-1; CDR3 DNA: TGTGCCAGCAGTTCTATAAACACTGAAGCTTTCTTT; CDR3 protein: CASSSINTEAFF
D gene: TRBD1; clone size: many; V gene: TRBV4-1; J gene: TRBJ2-6; CDR3 DNA: TGCGCCAGCAGCCAAGTAGGACAGGGGGCTGGGGCCAACGTCCTGACTTTC; CDR3 protein: CASSQVGQGAGANVLTF
D gene: -; clone size: many; V gene: TRBV5-1; J gene: TRBJ2-2; CDR3 DNA: TGCGCCAGCAGCAGGGGACACCTAAACACCGGGGAGCTGTTTTTT; CDR3 protein: CASSRGHLNTGELFF
D gene: -; clone size: many; V gene: TRBV14; J gene: TRBJ1-1; CDR3 DNA: TGTGCCAGCAGCCCCCCCGGGACGTTGAACACTGAAGCTTTCTTT; CDR3 protein: CASSPPGTLNTEAFF
D gene: -; clone size: many; V gene: TRBV24-1; J gene: TRBJ2-2; CDR3 DNA: TGTGCCACCAGTGATGCGGGCCGAGGAAGCGGGGAGCTGTTTTTT; CDR3 protein: CATSDAGRGSGELFF
D gene: TRBD1; clone size: many; V gene: TRBV7-8; J gene: TRBJ2-7; CDR3 DNA: TGTGCCAGCATCCCGGGACAGGGGCCCTACGAGCAGTACTTC; CDR3 protein: CASIPGQGPYEQYF
D gene: -; clone size: few; V gene: TRBV19; J gene: TRBJ1-1; CDR3 DNA: TGTGCCAGTAGTCGAACTGACTTGCCGAGGAACACTGAAGCTTTCTTT; CDR3 protein: CASSRTDLPRNTEAFF
D gene: -; clone size: -; V gene: TRBV6-6; J gene: TRBJ1-1; CDR3 DNA: TGTGCCAGCGACGAGGGTGGAAACACTGAAGCTTTCTTT; CDR3 protein: CASDEGGNTEAFF
D gene: TRBD2; clone size: many; V gene: TRBV29-1; J gene: TRBJ2-7; CDR3 DNA: TGCAGCGTTGCCGGGACTAGCGGGTTTCCCTACGAGCAGTACTTC; CDR3 protein: CSVAGTSGFPYEQYF
D gene: TRBD1; clone size: many; V gene: TRBV7-2; J gene: TRBJ1-2; CDR3 DNA: TGTGCCAGCAGCTTTTCGCGACAGGGCTTAGCTAACTATGGCTACACCTTC; CDR3 protein: CASSFSRQGLANYGYTF
D gene: TRBD2; clone size: many; V gene: TRBV28; J gene: TRBJ2-1; CDR3 DNA: TGTGCCAGCAGCCCCGGACTAGCGGGAGGGAGTAATGAGCAGTTCTTC; CDR3 protein: CASSPGLAGGSNEQFF
D gene: TRBD1; clone size: few; V gene: TRBV4-2; J gene: TRBJ1-5; CDR3 DNA: TGTGCCAGCAGCCAAGGACAGGGACACAATCAGCCCCAGCATTTT; CDR3 protein: CASSQGQGHNQPQHF
D gene: -; clone size: -; V gene: TRBV12-5; J gene: TRBJ2-3; CDR3 DNA: TGTGCTAGTGGTTTTAGCACAGATATGCAGTATTTT; CDR3 protein: CASGFSTDMQYF
D gene: -; clone size: many; V gene: TRBV7-9; J gene: TRBJ2-3; CDR3 DNA: TGTGCCAGCAGCCCCTGGCAGAAAGATACGCAGTATTTT; CDR3 protein: CASSPWQKDTQYF
D gene: -; clone size: few; V gene: TRBV11-2; J gene: TRBJ2-2; CDR3 DNA: TGTGCCAGCAGCTTAGGTGGCGGGTTAAAGGCCGGGGAGCTGTTTTTT; CDR3 protein: CASSLGGGLKAGELFF
D gene: TRBD1; clone size: many; V gene: TRBV12-3/TRBV12-4; J gene: TRBJ1-1; CDR3 DNA: TGTGCCAGCAGAGCCTTTGGACAGGGAAAAGCTTTCTTT; CDR3 protein: CASRAFGQGKAFF
D gene: TRBD2; clone size: many; V gene: TRBV4-1; J gene: TRBJ2-7; CDR3 DNA: TGCGCCAGCAGCCAAGAGGGGTTTTCGGTAGCGGGGGGACCCTTCTACGAGCAGTACTTC; CDR3 protein: CASSQEGFSVAGGPFYEQYF
D gene: TRBD2; clone size: many; V gene: TRBV12-3/TRBV12-4; J gene: TRBJ2-1; CDR3 DNA: TGTGCCAGCAGTTTCGAACCGGGACTAGCGGGAGACAATGAGCAGTTCTTC; CDR3 protein: CASSFEPGLAGDNEQFF
D gene: -; clone size: -; V gene: TRBV18; J gene: TRBJ1-2; CDR3 DNA: TGTGCCAGCTCACCAGGTTCTGTTGGGGCTAACTATGGCTACACCTTC; CDR3 protein: CASSPGSVGANYGYTF
D gene: TRBD1; clone size: few; V gene: TRBV19; J gene: TRBJ1-1; CDR3 DNA: TGTGCCAGTAGGAGGGACAGGGGTGAAGCTTTCTTT; CDR3 protein: CASRRDRGEAFF
D gene: -; clone size: few; V gene: TRBV29-1; J gene: TRBJ2-1; CDR3 DNA: TGCAGCGTAATCCATTGGCAGGGCAGCAATGAGCAGTTCTTC; CDR3 protein: CSVIHWQGSNEQFF
D gene: TRBD1; clone size: many; V gene: TRBV12-3/TRBV12-4; J gene: TRBJ1-5; CDR3 DNA: TGTGCCAGCAGTTGGTCCGGGACAGATAGCAATCAGCCCCAGCATTTT; CDR3 protein: CASSWSGTDSNQPQHF
D gene: -; clone size: -; V gene: TRBV11-2; J gene: TRBJ2-3; CDR3 DNA: TGTGCCAGCAGCTTTCCGATTCGGGGGGCTAGTTCGACAGATACGCAGTATTTT; CDR3 protein: CASSFPIRGASSTDTQYF
D gene: TRBD1; clone size: few; V gene: TRBV6-5; J gene: TRBJ2-2; CDR3 DNA: TGTGCCAGCAGTCCCCGGACAGGCGTTACCGGGGAGCTGTTTTTT; CDR3 protein: CASSPRTGVTGELFF
D gene: TRBD2; clone size: many; V gene: TRBV7-6; J gene: TRBJ2-7; CDR3 DNA: TGTGCCAGCAGCCCCAGACTAGCGGGTCTCTCCTACGAGCAGTACTTC; CDR3 protein: CASSPRLAGLSYEQYF
D gene: TRBD2; clone size: few; V gene: TRBV24-1; J gene: TRBJ2-1; CDR3 DNA: TGTGCCACCAGTGACCCAACACCAGAGCGGGAGGGGCTCTACAATGAGCAGTTCTTC; CDR3 protein: CATSDPTPEREGLYNEQFF
D gene: -; clone size: many; V gene: TRBV6-2/TRBV6-3; J gene: TRBJ1-1; CDR3 DNA: TGTGCCAGCAAGCAGGGATCCGAAGCTTTCTTT; CDR3 protein: CASKQGSEAFF
D gene: TRBD1; clone size: -; V gene: TRBV2; J gene: TRBJ1-2; CDR3 DNA: TGTGCCAGCAACCCGACAGGGGAGGGTGGCTACACCTTC; CDR3 protein: CASNPTGEGGYTF
D gene: -; clone size: -; V gene: TRBV19; J gene: TRBJ1-5; CDR3 DNA: TGTGCCAGTACCACGACAGGAGATAGCAATCAGCCCCAGCATTTT; CDR3 protein: CASTTTGDSNQPQHF
D gene: TRBD2; clone size: few; V gene: TRBV5-1; J gene: TRBJ2-5; CDR3 DNA: TGCGCCAGCAGCTTGATCGCGGGAGGGGGAGAGACCCAGTACTTC; CDR3 protein: CASSLIAGGGETQYF
D gene: -; clone size: many; V gene: TRBV7-3; J gene: TRBJ2-1; CDR3 DNA: TGTGCCAGCAGCTTAAGTAGCGGGACAGTTGAGCAGTTCTTC; CDR3 protein: CASSLSSGTVEQFF
D gene: -; clone size: few; V gene: TRBV2; J gene: TRBJ2-2; CDR3 DNA: TGTGCCAGCATGCAGGGATATGCCGGGGAGCTGTTTTTT; CDR3 protein: CASMQGYAGELFF
D gene: TRBD2; clone size: few; V gene: TRBV11-2; J gene: TRBJ2-7; CDR3 DNA: TGTGCCAGCAGCTTAGACCCCAGGACTAGCGGGAGGTTCTCCTACGAGCAGTACTTC; CDR3 protein: CASSLDPRTSGRFSYEQYF
D gene: -; clone size: -; V gene: TRBV28; J gene: TRBJ1-5; CDR3 DNA: TGTGCCAGCCGTCCTCAGGGTTATAGCAATCAGCCCCAGCATTTT; CDR3 protein: CASRPQGYSNQPQHF
D gene: -; clone size: -; V gene: TRBV19; J gene: TRBJ2-7; CDR3 DNA: TGTGCCAGTAGTATGGGACCTACCTACGAGCAGTACTTC; CDR3 protein: CASSMGPTYEQYF